This TCR beta chain was sequenced during a study of immune heterogeneity within non-small cell lung tumors. On the study more broadly: Histology included a few squamous cell carcinomas, over 8 non-squamous carcinomas and 1 unspecified tumor.

CDR1 is MNHNS and CDR2 is SASEGT in the germline V gene. Trimming shortened V by 6 bases and J by 5 bases, and 14 bases separated the two germline ends. This CDR3 comprises 14 residues. Each sample used 600 to 700 ng of genomic DNA from bulk tumor tissue. Surgical sampling yielded several biopsies per primary tumor (spaced far apart). Samples came from untreated patients having curative surgery for newly diagnosed non-small cell lung cancer. A first 10-cycle multiplex round used 32 V-gene and 13 J-gene primers on TCR beta CDR3. TCRdb reanalysed the multiplex PCR reads using MiXCR and keeps one entry per CDR3 protein. The data contain roughly 14,000 distinct CDR3 sequences, about 30% of them singletons. In this sample, this clonotype turned up many times.

The receptor was isolated from a man aged 40-49 years with non-small cell lung cancer. This chain joins TRBV6-1 and TRBJ2-1, with D possibly being TRBD2 (6 bases). Sequencing was done on a sample of lung tumor tissue. The CDR3 here is CASSYSGGNNEQFF. CDR3 sequence (DNA): TGTGCCAGCAGCTACTCGGGCGGGAACAATGAGCAGTTCTTC.